The 16 T cell receptor beta chains listed next were all sequenced from one sample in a study of blood T cell repertoires in COVID-19. Clones were sequenced by immunoSEQ multiplex PCR, and TCRdb holds only the in-frame ones, with some missing. There are hundreds of thousands of clones in the sample; roughly 83% occur only once, and nearly 9% lies in the top ten. Material: peripheral blood. The receptor set was obtained from a man older than 75 with acute or convalescent COVID-19.

This clone was detected only a few times. The chain links TRBV6-5 to TRBJ1-4; 8 bases agree with TRBD1. The ends lost 7 bases at V and 6 bases at J; junction bases unmatched: 10. The CDR3 loop spans 15 amino acids. Germline CDR1 is MNHEY and CDR2 is SVGAGI. In DNA, the CDR3 is TGTGCCAGCACTCTGGCCGGGACAGGCCATGAAAAACTGTTTTTT. Its translation: CASTLAGTGHEKLFF.

V and J are TRBV30 and TRBJ1-3, with D uncertain. The V end was cut by 4 bases, the J end by 0 bases, with 7 bases between. Looked up from germline, CDR1 is GTSNPN and CDR2 is SVGIG (reference sequence). The length of the CDR3 is 13 residues. The CDR3 reads CAWNPYSGNTIYF. The CDR3 DNA is TGTGCCTGGAACCCCTACTCTGGAAACACCATATATTTT.

This chain links TRBV25-1 with TRBJ2-6, with 7 bases lining up with TRBD1. CDR1 and CDR2 (germline): MGHDK, SYGVNS. The CDR3 has 17 amino acids. V lost 5 bases, J lost 1 base, and 8 bases stayed unmatched. CDR3 sequence reads: CASSRGQMISGANVLTF. The CDR3 DNA follows: TGTGCCAGCAGTCGGGGACAGATGATTTCTGGGGCCAACGTCCTGACTTTC.

The chain has TRBV6-6 and TRBJ1-5, with D possibly matching TRBD1 (5 bases). The germline gives CDR1 MNHNY, CDR2 SVGAGI (reference sequence). V lost 2 bases and J 2 bases, leaving 13 bases between the germline ends. The CDR3 length is 16 residues. This CDR3 reads CASSYQGLGGNQPQHF. In DNA, the CDR3 is TGTGCCAGCAGTTACCAGGGCTTAGGTGGCAATCAGCCCCAGCATTTT.

This clone was seen a handful of times. The chain employs TRBV5-1 and TRBJ2-2; a possible D gene is TRBD1 (5 bases). V was cut by 2 bases and J by 1 base, with 6 bases left in between. This CDR3 region has 14 residues. From germline, CDR1 is SGHRS and CDR2 YFSETQ. The CDR3 here is CASSFTGNTGELFF. CDR3 nucleotide sequence: TGCGCCAGCAGCTTTACAGGGAACACCGGGGAGCTGTTTTTT.

CDR3 sequence (DNA): TGTGCCAGCAGTGAAAGGGGGAGCAGATTGAACACTGAAGCTTTCTTT. Amino acid sequence: CASSERGSRLNTEAFF. J is TRBJ1-1 and V is TRBV6-1, with TRBD1 as a possible D gene (6 bases). Between the trimmed V and J ends, which lost 2 bases and 0 bases, there was a span of 13 bases. The CDR3 consists of 16 residues. CDR1 is MNHNS, CDR2 SASEGT, per germline.

The V and J genes are TRBV4-2 and TRBJ2-2; TRBD1 agrees at 8 bases. This CDR3 has 16 amino acids. Germline trimming cut 1 base from V and 1 base from J; bases unmatched to any gene: 2. Looked up from germline, CDR1 is LGHNA and CDR2 is YNFKEQ. The CDR3 loop is CASSQADRVNTGELFF. The CDR3 DNA reads as TGTGCCAGCAGCCAAGCGGACAGGGTGAACACCGGGGAGCTGTTTTTT.

The table lists this clone with a count of one. This rearrangement joins TRBV7-3 to TRBJ1-1, with D possibly TRBD1 on 6 matching bases. Germline loops: CDR1 SGHTA, CDR2 FQGTGA. V was shortened by 4 bases and J by 13 bases, with 19 bases between the two germline ends. The CDR3 runs 13 residues. CDR3 DNA sequence: TGTGCCAGCAGCTCCGGATTACAGGGTGTGATTTTCTTT. Its protein is CASSSGLQGVIFF.

V gene TRBV27 combines with J gene TRBJ2-7; possibly TRBD1 for D (6 bases). Germline V CDR1 and CDR2: MNHEY, SMNVEV (reference sequence). The V end was cut by 1 base, the J end by 2 bases, with 9 bases between. The CDR3 runs to 14 residues. This chain's CDR3 is CASSLLDRAYEQYF. The CDR3 DNA reads TGTGCCAGCAGTTTATTGGACAGAGCCTACGAGCAGTACTTC.

This chain links TRBV28 with TRBJ1-2; 9 positions agree with TRBD1. The V gene's germline CDR1 is MDHEN and CDR2 SYDVKM. This CDR3 has 14 amino acids. Trimming took 6 bases from V and 8 from J; bases not matched to a gene: 10. DNA for the CDR3: TGTGCCAGCAGGTTGGATAGGACAGGGGTCGGCTACACCTTC. This gives the protein CASRLDRTGVGYTF.

This clone was detected a few times. The CDR3 loop is CAISHQGATEQYF. Written as DNA, the CDR3 is TGTGCCATCAGCCATCAGGGGGCGACCGAGCAGTACTTC. The chain carries TRBV10-3 and TRBJ2-7, with 8 bases identical to TRBD1. V was clipped by 6 bases and J by 6 bases; unmatched bases: 7. Germline V CDR1 and CDR2: ENHRY, SYGVKD. The CDR3 contains 13 residues.

The chain is built from TRBV5-8 and TRBJ2-2; possibly TRBD2 for D (6 bases). The CDR3 consists of 15 residues. Germline loops: CDR1 SGHTS, CDR2 YDEGEE. V was pared by 1 base and J by 5 bases, with 12 bases between. The CDR3 is CASSLWEVWTGELFF. For the CDR3, the DNA is TGTGCCAGCAGCTTGTGGGAGGTATGGACCGGGGAGCTGTTTTTT.

This chain connects TRBV6-5 to TRBJ2-3; D is ambiguous. CDR1 is MNHEY and CDR2 is SVGAGI in the germline V gene. The CDR3 is made up of 11 amino acids. V lost 6 bases, J lost 5 bases, and 6 bases lay in between. The CDR3 loop reads CASSALDTQYF. The CDR3 DNA follows: TGTGCCAGCAGCGCGCTAGATACGCAGTATTTT.

V and J are TRBV5-1 and TRBJ1-2; perhaps TRBD1 as D (5 bases). Per germline, CDR1 SGHRS and CDR2 YFSETQ. V was clipped by 0 bases and J by 2 bases, with 17 bases between them. The CDR3 contains 17 residues. The DNA of the CDR3 is TGCGCCAGCAGCTTGGCGGGGGGACTTCAACCAAACTATGGCTACACCTTC. It yields the protein CASSLAGGLQPNYGYTF.

The chain links TRBV6-1 to TRBJ2-1; 9 bases are shared with TRBD1. The J segment lost 0 bases and the V segment lost 4 bases, leaving 4 bases of the junction unmatched. CDR3 size: 16 residues. Germline-derived CDR1 and CDR2 are MNHNS and SASEGT. In DNA, the CDR3 is TGTGCCAGCAGTGCATCGGGACAGGGCTCCTACAATGAGCAGTTCTTC. Translation: CASSASGQGSYNEQFF.

The chain uses TRBV20-1 and TRBJ2-7, with TRBD2 matching 9 bases. Germline V gene sequence: CDR1 DFQATT, CDR2 SNEGSKA (reference sequence). CDR3 length equals 13 residues. V dropped 3 bases and J dropped 4; count of bases not matched to a gene: 4. The CDR3: CSASSGGPYEQYF. Written as DNA, the CDR3 is TGCAGTGCTAGTAGCGGGGGTCCATACGAGCAGTACTTC.